A single T cell receptor beta chain is shown here with its context. The CDR3 is 16 residues long. CDR1 and CDR2 (germline): LNHDA, SQIVND (reference sequence). With V trimmed by 3 bases and J by 7 bases, 9 bases remained unmatched. Clones were read by immunoSEQ multiplex PCR, and TCRdb kept only the in-frame ones, dropping some. Of tens of thousands of clones listed, about 93% are singletons. This chain links TRBV19 with TRBJ1-4; TRBD1 agrees at 9 bases. This clonotype was obtained from a man in his forties with rheumatoid arthritis. Input material: PBMCs. The CDR3 nucleotides are TGTGCCAGTAGTATTGTGACAGGGGGGAAAAGTGAAAAACTGTTTTTT. Translation: CASSIVTGGKSEKLFF. The whole variable domain, filled in from reference TRBV19 and TRBJ1-4, reads DGGITQSPKYLFRKEGQNVTLSCEQNLNHDAMYWYRQDPGQGLRLIYYSQIVNDFQKGDIAEGYSVSREKKESFPLTVTSAQKNPTAFYLCASSIVTGGKSEKLFFGSGTQLSVL.